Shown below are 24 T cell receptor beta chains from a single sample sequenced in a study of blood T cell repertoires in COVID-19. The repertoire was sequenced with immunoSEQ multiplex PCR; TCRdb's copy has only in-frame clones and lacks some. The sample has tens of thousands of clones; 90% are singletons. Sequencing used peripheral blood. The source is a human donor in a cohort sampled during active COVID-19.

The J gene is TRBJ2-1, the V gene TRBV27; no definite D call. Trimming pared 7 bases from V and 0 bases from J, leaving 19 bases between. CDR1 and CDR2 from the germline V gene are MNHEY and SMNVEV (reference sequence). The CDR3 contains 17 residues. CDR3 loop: CASISLKRGSSYNEQFF. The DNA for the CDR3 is TGTGCCAGCATTTCCCTAAAGCGAGGTAGCTCCTACAATGAGCAGTTCTTC.

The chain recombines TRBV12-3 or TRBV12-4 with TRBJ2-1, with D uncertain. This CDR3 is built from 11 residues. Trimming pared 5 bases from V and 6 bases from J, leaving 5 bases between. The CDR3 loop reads CASSPFNEQFF. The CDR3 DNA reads TGTGCCAGCAGTCCCTTCAATGAGCAGTTCTTC.

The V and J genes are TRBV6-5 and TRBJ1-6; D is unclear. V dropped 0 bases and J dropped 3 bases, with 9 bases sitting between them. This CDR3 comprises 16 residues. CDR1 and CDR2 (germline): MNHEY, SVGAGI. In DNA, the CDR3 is TGTGCCAGCAGTTACTCGAGCCAGGTCTATAATTCACCCCTCCACTTT. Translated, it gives CASSYSSQVYNSPLHF.

CDR3 sequence reads: CASSQEGAETQYF. The DNA of the CDR3 is TGTGCCAGCAGCCAAGAGGGCGCAGAGACCCAGTACTTC. The V gene is TRBV4-2, the J gene TRBJ2-5, with D unclear. Per germline, CDR1 LGHNA and CDR2 YNFKEQ. Trimming cost V 0 bases and J 4 bases, with 6 bases left between them. The CDR3 is 13 residues long.

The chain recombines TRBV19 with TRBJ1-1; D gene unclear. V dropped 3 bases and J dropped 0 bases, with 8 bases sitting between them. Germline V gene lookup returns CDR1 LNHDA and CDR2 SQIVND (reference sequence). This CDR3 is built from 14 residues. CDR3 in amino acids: CASSIWELNTEAFF. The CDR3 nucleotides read TGTGCCAGTAGTATCTGGGAGTTGAACACTGAAGCTTTCTTT.

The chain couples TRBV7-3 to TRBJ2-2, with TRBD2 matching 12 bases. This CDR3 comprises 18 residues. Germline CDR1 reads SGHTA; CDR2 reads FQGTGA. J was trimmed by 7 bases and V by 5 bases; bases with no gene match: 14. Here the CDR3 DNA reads TGTGCCAGCAGCGCCCGACTAGCGGGAGACAAGGGGGTCGGGGAGCTGTTTTTT. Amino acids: CASSARLAGDKGVGELFF.

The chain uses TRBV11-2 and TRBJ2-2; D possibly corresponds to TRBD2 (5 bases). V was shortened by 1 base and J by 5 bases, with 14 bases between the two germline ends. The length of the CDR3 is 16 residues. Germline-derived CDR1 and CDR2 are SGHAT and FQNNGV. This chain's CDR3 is CASSLVRPSRTGELFF. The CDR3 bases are TGTGCCAGCAGCTTAGTGAGGCCTAGCCGGACCGGGGAGCTGTTTTTT.

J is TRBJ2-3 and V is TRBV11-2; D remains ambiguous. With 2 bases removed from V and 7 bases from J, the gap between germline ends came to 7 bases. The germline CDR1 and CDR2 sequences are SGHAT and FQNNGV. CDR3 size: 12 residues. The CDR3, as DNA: TGTGCCAGCAGCTTAAGTAGCAATACGCAGTATTTT. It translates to CASSLSSNTQYF.

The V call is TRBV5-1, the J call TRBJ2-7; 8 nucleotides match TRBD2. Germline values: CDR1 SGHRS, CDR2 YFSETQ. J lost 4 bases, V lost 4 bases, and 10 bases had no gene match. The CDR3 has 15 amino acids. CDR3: CASSPRAGARYEQYF. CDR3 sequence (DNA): TGCGCCAGCAGCCCCCGAGCGGGAGCGAGGTACGAGCAGTACTTC.

DNA for the CDR3: TGTGCCAGTAGTATAGCGGGACAGACTAGCGGGGCCGAGCAGTACTTC. It encodes CASSIAGQTSGAEQYF. This sequence joins TRBV19 and TRBJ2-7; 11 bases map to TRBD2. This CDR3 comprises 16 residues. Germline assignment: CDR1 LNHDA and CDR2 SQIVND (reference sequence). Trimming took 1 base from V and 6 from J; bases not matched to a gene: 8.

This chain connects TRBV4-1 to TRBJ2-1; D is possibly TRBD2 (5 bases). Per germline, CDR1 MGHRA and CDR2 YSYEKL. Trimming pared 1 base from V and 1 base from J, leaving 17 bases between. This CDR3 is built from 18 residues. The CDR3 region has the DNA TGCGCCAGCAGCCAAGGTGGTCTGAGGCGGGCTTCCTACAATGAGCAGTTCTTC. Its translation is CASSQGGLRRASYNEQFF.

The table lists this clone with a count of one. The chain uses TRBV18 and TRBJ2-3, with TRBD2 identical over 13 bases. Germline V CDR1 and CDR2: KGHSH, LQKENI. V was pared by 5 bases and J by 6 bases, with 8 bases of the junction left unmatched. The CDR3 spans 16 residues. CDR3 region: CASSVPGLAGLDTQYF. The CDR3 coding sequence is TGTGCCAGCTCAGTACCGGGACTAGCGGGATTGGATACGCAGTATTTT.

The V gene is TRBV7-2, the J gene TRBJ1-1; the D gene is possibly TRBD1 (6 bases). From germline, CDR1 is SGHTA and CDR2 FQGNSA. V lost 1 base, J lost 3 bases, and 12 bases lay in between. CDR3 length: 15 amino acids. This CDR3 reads CASSLGGGGYTEAFF. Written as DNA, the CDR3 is TGTGCCAGCAGCTTAGGTGGGGGCGGGTACACTGAAGCTTTCTTT. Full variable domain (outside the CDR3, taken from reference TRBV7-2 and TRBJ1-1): GAGVSQSPSNKVTEKGKDVELRCDPISGHTALYWYRQSLGQGLEFLIYFQGNSAPDKSGLPSDRFSAERTGGSVSTLTIQRTQQEDSAVYLCASSLGGGGYTEAFFGQGTRLTVV.

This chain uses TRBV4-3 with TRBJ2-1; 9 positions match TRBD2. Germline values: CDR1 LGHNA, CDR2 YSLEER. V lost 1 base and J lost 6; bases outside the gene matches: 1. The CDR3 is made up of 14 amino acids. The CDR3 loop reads CASSQVGLANEQFF. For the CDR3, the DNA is TGCGCCAGCAGCCAAGTGGGACTAGCCAATGAGCAGTTCTTC.

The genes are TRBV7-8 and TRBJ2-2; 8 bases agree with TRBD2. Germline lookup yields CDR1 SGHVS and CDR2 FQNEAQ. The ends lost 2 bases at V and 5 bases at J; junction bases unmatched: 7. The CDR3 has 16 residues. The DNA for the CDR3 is TGTGCCAGCAGCTTACCCGAGCGGGAGATTACCGGGGAGCTGTTTTTT. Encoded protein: CASSLPEREITGELFF.

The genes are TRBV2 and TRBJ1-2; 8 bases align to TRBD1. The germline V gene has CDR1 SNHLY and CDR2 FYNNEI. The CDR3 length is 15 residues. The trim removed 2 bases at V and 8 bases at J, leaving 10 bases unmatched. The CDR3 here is CASSELGDRGRGYTF. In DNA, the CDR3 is TGTGCCAGCAGTGAATTGGGAGACAGGGGTAGGGGCTACACCTTC.

The CDR3 sequence is CASSPQFGLYNSPLHF. The CDR3 DNA is TGTGCCAGCAGCCCCCAGTTTGGCCTTTACAATTCACCCCTCCACTTT. The chain carries TRBV3-1 (or the pseudogene TRBV3-2) and TRBJ1-6; D is unclear. The CDR3 is 16 residues long. Deletions cut 4 bases from V and 7 bases from J, with 17 bases between. CDR1 and CDR2 (germline): LGHDT, YNNKEL (reference sequence).

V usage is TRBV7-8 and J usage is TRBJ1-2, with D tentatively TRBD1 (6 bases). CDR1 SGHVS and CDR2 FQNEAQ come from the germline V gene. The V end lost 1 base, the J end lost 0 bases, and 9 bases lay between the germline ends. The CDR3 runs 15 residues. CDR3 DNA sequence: TGTGCCAGCAGCTTAGGACAGGCTGCTAACTATGGCTACACCTTC. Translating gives CASSLGQAANYGYTF.

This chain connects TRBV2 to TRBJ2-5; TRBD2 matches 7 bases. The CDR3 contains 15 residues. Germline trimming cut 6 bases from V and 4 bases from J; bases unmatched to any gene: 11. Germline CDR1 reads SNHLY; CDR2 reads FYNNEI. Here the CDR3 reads CASSTDGLVGETQYF. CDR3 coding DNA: TGTGCCAGCAGCACCGATGGACTAGTCGGAGAGACCCAGTACTTC.

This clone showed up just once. The CDR3 DNA reads TGTGCCAGCAGCCTGGGGCGGGAGGTTGCCGATACGCAGTATTTT. Translation gives CASSLGREVADTQYF. The chain has TRBV4-2 and TRBJ2-3, with 8 bases fitting TRBD2. The CDR3 covers 15 residues. Germline V gives CDR1 LGHNA, CDR2 YNFKEQ. V lost 4 bases, J lost 6 bases, and 9 bases stayed unmatched.

The CDR3, as DNA: TGTGCCAGCAGTTTATGGACAGCGGGCTACGAGCAGTACTTC. It translates to CASSLWTAGYEQYF. The chain joins TRBV28 to TRBJ2-7; perhaps TRBD2 as D (6 bases). Trimming took 0 bases from V and 3 from J, leaving 9 bases between them. CDR1 and CDR2 from the germline V gene are MDHEN and SYDVKM. This CDR3 region has 14 residues.

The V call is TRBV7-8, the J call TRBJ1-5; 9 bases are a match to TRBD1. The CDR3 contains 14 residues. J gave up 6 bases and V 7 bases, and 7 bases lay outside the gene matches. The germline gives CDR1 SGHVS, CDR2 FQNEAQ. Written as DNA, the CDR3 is TGTGCCAGCAAACTGGGACAGGGTGCTCAGCCCCAGCATTTT. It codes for CASKLGQGAQPQHF.

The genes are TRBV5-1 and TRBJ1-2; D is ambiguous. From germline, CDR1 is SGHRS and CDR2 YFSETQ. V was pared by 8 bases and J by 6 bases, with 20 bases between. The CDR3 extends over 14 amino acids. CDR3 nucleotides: TGCGCCAGTAAGGCTTCCCCCGAGGGTAATGGCTACACCTTC. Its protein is CASKASPEGNGYTF. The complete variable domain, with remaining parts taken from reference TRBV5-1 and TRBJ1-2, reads KAGVTQTPRYLIKTRGQQVTLSCSPISGHRSVSWYQQTPGQGLQFLFEYFSETQRNKGNFPGRFSGRQFSNSRSEMNVSTLELGDSALYLCASKASPEGNGYTFGSGTRLTVV.

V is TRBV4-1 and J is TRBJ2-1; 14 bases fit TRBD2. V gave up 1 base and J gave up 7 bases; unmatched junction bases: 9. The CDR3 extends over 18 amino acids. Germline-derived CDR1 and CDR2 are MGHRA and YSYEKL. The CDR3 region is CASSQGLAGGYRRNEQFF. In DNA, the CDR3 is TGCGCCAGCAGCCAAGGACTAGCGGGAGGGTACCGTCGGAATGAGCAGTTCTTC.